One and the same sample provided the 24 T cell receptor beta chains below, sequenced in a study of shared T cell receptors in the human thymus. Some clones are missing from TCRdb's copy, which holds only in-frame ones; the method was immunoSEQ multiplex PCR. Among some 760,000 clones listed, approximately 83% were seen once. The sample was also linked to a second study, of human thymus T cells.

The specimen sequenced was thymocytes. The receptors originated from a girl less than two years old with a congenital heart defect.

The chain employs TRBV7-6 and TRBJ2-3, with TRBD2 matching 12 bases. V was pared by 5 bases and J by 4 bases, with 4 bases of the junction left unmatched. The germline CDR1 and CDR2 sequences are SGHVS and FNYEAQ. CDR3 length equals 15 residues. In nucleotides, the CDR3 is TGTGCCAGCAGCCATCTAGCGGGGGGGCCAGATACGCAGTATTTT. Its translation is CASSHLAGGPDTQYF.

The V and J genes are TRBV7-9 and TRBJ1-2; a possible D gene is TRBD1 (5 bases). The V end was cut by 2 bases, the J end by 1 base, with 17 bases between. Germline CDR1 reads SEHNR; CDR2 reads FQNEAQ (reference sequence). The CDR3 is 17 amino acids. The DNA for the CDR3 is TGTGCCAGCAGCTTATATCAGGGCCGACTTTATAACTATGGCTACACCTTC. It translates to CASSLYQGRLYNYGYTF. The full variable domain, completed using reference TRBV7-9 and TRBJ1-2, is DTGVSQNPRHKITKRGQNVTFRCDPISEHNRLYWYRQTLGQGPEFLTYFQNEAQLEKSRLLSDRFSAERPKGSFSTLEIQRTEQGDSAMYLCASSLYQGRLYNYGYTFGSGTRLTVV.

The chain joins TRBV6-1 to TRBJ2-7, with D possibly TRBD2 on 5 matching bases. This CDR3 region has 15 residues. Trimming removed 0 bases at V and 7 bases at J, with 16 bases between. In germline, CDR1 is MNHNS, CDR2 SASEGT. The CDR3 reads CASSEALKTTREQYF. The CDR3 region has the DNA TGTGCCAGCAGTGAAGCGCTTAAGACTACGCGTGAGCAGTACTTC.

CDR3 sequence: CASGALPYGYTF. In DNA, the CDR3 is TGTGCCAGCGGGGCCCTCCCCTATGGCTACACCTTC. The rearrangement joins TRBV7-2 to TRBJ1-2; maybe TRBD1 (5 bases). The germline V and J ends were trimmed by 8 bases and 4 bases, with 11 bases remaining between them. Germline values: CDR1 SGHTA, CDR2 FQGNSA. This CDR3 spans 12 amino acids.

The V and J genes are TRBV7-9 and TRBJ2-7, with D tentatively TRBD1 (5 bases). CDR1 SEHNR and CDR2 FQNEAQ come from the germline V gene (reference sequence). The V gene lost 2 bases and the J gene lost 3 bases, with 14 bases spanning the gap. This CDR3 comprises 15 residues. CDR3 sequence: CASSLQWGTLYEQYF. Here the CDR3 DNA reads TGTGCCAGCAGCTTACAGTGGGGCACCCTCTACGAGCAGTACTTC.

The J gene is TRBJ2-1, the V gene TRBV9; 12 nucleotides line up with TRBD1. This CDR3 contains 18 residues. V trimming: 7 bases; J trimming: 0 bases; junction bases outside the gene matches: 11. Germline V gene data show CDR1 as SGDLS and CDR2 as YYNGEE. CDR3 sequence: CASGGTGGMGSSYNEQFF. The CDR3 nucleotides read TGTGCCAGCGGGGGGACAGGGGGCATGGGGTCCTCCTACAATGAGCAGTTCTTC.

The chain joins TRBV27 to TRBJ2-2, with unresolved D. Germline loops: CDR1 MNHEY, CDR2 SMNVEV (reference sequence). The CDR3 spans 15 residues. The V gene lost 1 base and the J gene lost 0 bases, with 6 bases spanning the gap. CDR3 coding DNA: TGTGCCAGCAGTTTATTATCAGCGAACACCGGGGAGCTGTTTTTT. This gives the protein CASSLLSANTGELFF.

The chain carries TRBV4-1 and TRBJ1-3; D is unclear. This CDR3 is 15 amino acids long. CDR1 is MGHRA and CDR2 is YSYEKL in the germline V gene. Trimming left V 0 bases short and J 4 bases short, with 10 bases between. The CDR3 loop is CASSQDQVPGNTIYF. In DNA, the CDR3 is TGCGCCAGCAGCCAAGATCAGGTCCCGGGAAACACCATATATTTT.

The J gene is TRBJ2-5, the V gene TRBV18, with 7 bases identical to TRBD1. Germline lookup yields CDR1 KGHSH and CDR2 LQKENI. The CDR3 totals 15 residues. Unmatched junction bases numbered 6, after V lost 3 bases and J lost 2 bases. In DNA form, the CDR3 reads TGTGCCAGCTCACCTCGGACAGGCTATCAAGAGACCCAGTACTTC. Amino acids: CASSPRTGYQETQYF.

The genes are TRBV19 and TRBJ2-6, with a weak D call TRBD1 (5 bases). CDR3 length: 19 amino acids. V shed 3 bases and J shed 0 bases, with 18 bases lying between them. Germline V gene sequence: CDR1 LNHDA, CDR2 SQIVND (reference sequence). The CDR3 nucleotides are TGTGCCAGTAGTATTCTGGGTCCCAGGGAATACTCTGGGGCCAACGTCCTGACTTTC. This gives the protein CASSILGPREYSGANVLTF.

This rearrangement joins TRBV7-6 to TRBJ2-7, with TRBD1 matching over 11 bases. Germline V gene sequence: CDR1 SGHVS, CDR2 FNYEAQ. V dropped 4 bases and J dropped 7; count of bases not matched to a gene: 24. The CDR3 loop spans 20 amino acids. The CDR3 DNA reads TGTGCCAGCAGCTCCCTCTCGGGTGGGGGAGTGGGGACAGGGGGACGGGAGCAGTACTTC. Its translation is CASSSLSGGGVGTGGREQYF.

The chain carries TRBV4-1 and TRBJ1-3, with 7 bases lining up with TRBD1. This CDR3 comprises 22 residues. V shed 0 bases, J shed 0 bases, and the junction held 20 bases outside the gene matches. CDR1 is MGHRA, CDR2 YSYEKL, per germline. In DNA, the CDR3 is TGCGCCAGCAGCCAAGATTATAAGGGGGCGGAATTGTGGAATAACTCTGGAAACACCATATATTTT. It codes for CASSQDYKGAELWNNSGNTIYF.

The chain has TRBV6-1 and TRBJ1-1; the match to TRBD1 covers 7 bases. The junction had 12 bases not matched to a gene; V was cut back by 4 bases and J by 4 bases. The CDR3 has 16 residues. Germline V gives CDR1 MNHNS, CDR2 SASEGT. This CDR3 is CASSAPPLGQITEAFF. In DNA, the CDR3 is TGTGCCAGCAGTGCGCCCCCTTTGGGACAGATCACTGAAGCTTTCTTT.

This rearrangement joins TRBV6-1 to TRBJ1-4; D is uncertain. The germline V gene has CDR1 MNHNS and CDR2 SASEGT. The CDR3 is 13 amino acids. V gave up 6 bases and J gave up 7 bases, with 12 bases separating them. CDR3 sequence: CASRGSFGEKLFF. The DNA of the CDR3 is TGTGCCAGCAGGGGGAGTTTTGGTGAAAAACTGTTTTTT.

This clone was observed a handful of times. V gene TRBV14 combines with J gene TRBJ2-7, with 12 bases identical to TRBD2. V gave up 3 bases and J gave up 7 bases; unmatched junction bases: 7. CDR1 and CDR2 from the germline V gene are SGHDN and FVKESK. The CDR3 is 15 amino acids. The CDR3 coding sequence is TGTGCCAGCAGCCATCGGGCTAGCGGGGGGGTTGAGCAGTACTTC. It yields the protein CASSHRASGGVEQYF.

This chain connects TRBV19 to TRBJ2-3; TRBD2 agrees at 7 bases. The CDR3 extends over 19 amino acids. With 4 bases clipped from V and 5 bases from J, the junction kept 21 bases outside the gene matches. CDR1 LNHDA and CDR2 SQIVND come from the germline V gene (reference sequence). CDR3 nucleotides: TGTGCCAGTAGTAGAAGGAGACTAGCTCGATCCCCTGCTCTAGATACGCAGTATTTT. Translating it yields CASSRRRLARSPALDTQYF.

The chain couples TRBV7-8 to TRBJ2-5, with TRBD1 matching over 9 bases. Germline assignment: CDR1 SGHVS and CDR2 FQNEAQ. J was trimmed by 4 bases and V by 2 bases; bases with no gene match: 14. This CDR3 contains 18 residues. The CDR3 DNA reads as TGTGCCAGCAGCTTATTATCGGACAGGGGAAGTAGTAGAGAGACCCAGTACTTC. This gives the protein CASSLLSDRGSSRETQYF.

The rearrangement uses TRBV9 and TRBJ2-1; 16 bases match TRBD2. The germline V gene has CDR1 SGDLS and CDR2 YYNGEE. V was pared by 4 bases and J by 5 bases, with 21 bases of the junction left unmatched. This CDR3 is built from 22 residues. CDR3 sequence: CASSHPQATGTSGGASNNEQFF. Here the CDR3 DNA reads TGTGCCAGCAGCCACCCTCAAGCCACAGGGACTAGCGGGGGGGCCTCTAACAATGAGCAGTTCTTC.

The chain carries TRBV2 and TRBJ1-3; D unclear. Germline V gene sequence: CDR1 SNHLY, CDR2 FYNNEI. The V and J ends lost 6 bases and 4 bases respectively, with 13 bases between them. The CDR3 covers 14 residues. In DNA form, the CDR3 reads TGTGCCAGCAGCCCCCCAGAAAACGGAAACACCATATATTTT. Its protein product is CASSPPENGNTIYF.

The V gene is TRBV6-6, the J gene TRBJ2-2; 8 bases are shared with TRBD1. Trimming cost V 9 bases and J 5 bases; bases outside gene matches: 8. Germline V gives CDR1 MNHNY, CDR2 SVGAGI (reference sequence). The CDR3 sequence is 14 residues long. CDR3 residues: CASRTGLRTGELFF. The CDR3 nucleotides read TGTGCCAGTAGGACAGGGCTTCGGACCGGGGAGCTGTTTTTT.

This clone appeared once. The chain employs TRBV11-2 and TRBJ2-3, with a tentative D call TRBD2 (6 bases). Trimming pared 4 bases from V and 2 bases from J, leaving 13 bases between. Germline loops: CDR1 SGHAT, CDR2 FQNNGV. There are 15 residues in the CDR3. The CDR3 here is CASSSLAKFTDTQYF. CDR3 nucleotide sequence: TGTGCCAGCAGCTCGCTAGCGAAGTTCACAGATACGCAGTATTTT.

This sequence joins TRBV11-2 and TRBJ1-1, with 7 bases that match TRBD1. The CDR3 loop spans 17 amino acids. The V gene end was trimmed by 4 bases and the J gene end by 4 bases; junction bases not matched to a gene: 15. CDR1 is SGHAT and CDR2 is FQNNGV in the germline V gene. Here the CDR3 DNA reads TGTGCCAGCAGCTCTACACCGAAAGGGGGCGTCGGCACTGAAGCTTTCTTT. It translates to CASSSTPKGGVGTEAFF.

Turning to this clone: A junction boundary mismatches the germline segment, possibly from a read error. The sample holds other DNA sequences that translate to the same CDR3. The CDR3 DNA sequence: TGTGCCAGCAGTACAGTCGCAGTCTATAATTCCCCCCTCCACTTT. Translated: CASSTVAVYNSPLHF. The chain carries TRBV28 and TRBJ1-6, with D unclear. The CDR3 is 15 residues long. The germline gives CDR1 MDHEN, CDR2 SYDVKM.

The J gene is TRBJ2-5, the V gene TRBV28, with TRBD2 identical over 15 bases. The germline gives CDR1 MDHEN, CDR2 SYDVKM. Trimming took 6 bases from V and 4 from J; bases not matched to a gene: 6. The CDR3 runs to 16 residues. Written as DNA, the CDR3 is TGTGCCAGCAGCTCCTGGACTAGCGGGGGGGGAGAGACCCAGTACTTC. This sequence encodes CASSSWTSGGGETQYF.